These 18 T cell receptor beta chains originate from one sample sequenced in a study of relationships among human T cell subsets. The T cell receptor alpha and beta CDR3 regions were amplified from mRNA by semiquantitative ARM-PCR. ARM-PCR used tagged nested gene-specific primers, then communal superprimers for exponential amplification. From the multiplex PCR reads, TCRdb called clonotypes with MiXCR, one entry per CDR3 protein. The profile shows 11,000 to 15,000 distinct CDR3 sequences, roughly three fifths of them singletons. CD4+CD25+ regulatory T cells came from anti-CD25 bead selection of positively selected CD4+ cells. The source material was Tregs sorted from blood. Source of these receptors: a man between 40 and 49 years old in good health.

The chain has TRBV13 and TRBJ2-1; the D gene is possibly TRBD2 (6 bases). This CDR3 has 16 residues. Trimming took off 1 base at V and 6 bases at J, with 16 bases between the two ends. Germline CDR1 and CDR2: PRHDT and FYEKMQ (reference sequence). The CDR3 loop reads CASSLDGTSSPNEQFF. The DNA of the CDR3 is TGTGCCAGCAGCTTAGACGGGACTTCCTCCCCCAATGAGCAGTTCTTC.

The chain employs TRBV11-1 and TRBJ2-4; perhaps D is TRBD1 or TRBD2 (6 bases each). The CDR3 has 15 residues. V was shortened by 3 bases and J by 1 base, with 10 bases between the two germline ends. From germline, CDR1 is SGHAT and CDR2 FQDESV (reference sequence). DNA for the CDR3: TGTGCCAGCAGCTTGGGGGGCACGGCCAAAAACATTCAGTACTTC. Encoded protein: CASSLGGTAKNIQYF.

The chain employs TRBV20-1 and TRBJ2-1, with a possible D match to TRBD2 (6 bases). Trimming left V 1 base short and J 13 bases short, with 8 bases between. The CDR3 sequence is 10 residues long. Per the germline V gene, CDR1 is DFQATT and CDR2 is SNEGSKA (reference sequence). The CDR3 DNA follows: TGCAGTGCTAGAGTGGACTATCAGTTCTTC. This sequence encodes CSARVDYQFF.

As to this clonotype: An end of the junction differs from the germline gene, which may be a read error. CDR3 sequence reads: CASRPPGASLYEQHF. The CDR3 DNA is TGTGCCAGCAGGCCCCCGGGGGCGTCCCTCTACGAGCAGCACTTC. The V and J genes are TRBV12-3 or TRBV12-4 and TRBJ2-7; D possibly uses TRBD1 or TRBD2 (6 bases each). The CDR3 has 15 amino acids.

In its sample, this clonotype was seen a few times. This CDR3 is CASSLGWTSGRRDRNIQYF. The CDR3 coding sequence is TGTGCCAGCAGTTTGGGCTGGACTAGCGGGAGGAGAGACAGAAACATTCAGTACTTC. The rearrangement uses TRBV12-3 or TRBV12-4 and TRBJ2-4, with 14 bases lining up with TRBD2. Losses at the gene ends were 3 bases for V and 6 bases for J; bases not matched to a gene: 13. This CDR3 is built from 19 residues.

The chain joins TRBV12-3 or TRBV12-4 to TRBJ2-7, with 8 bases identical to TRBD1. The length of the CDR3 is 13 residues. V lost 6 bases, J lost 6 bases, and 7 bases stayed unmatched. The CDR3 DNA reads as TGTGCCAGCAGACCCGGACAGGGTAGCGAGCAGTACTTC. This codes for CASRPGQGSEQYF.

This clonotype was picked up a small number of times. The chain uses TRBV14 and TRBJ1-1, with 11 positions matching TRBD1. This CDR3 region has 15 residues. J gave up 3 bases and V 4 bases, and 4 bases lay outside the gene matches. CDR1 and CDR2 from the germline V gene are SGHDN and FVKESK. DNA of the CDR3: TGTGCCAGCAGCCGGACAGGGGGCCGGTACACTGAAGCTTTCTTT. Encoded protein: CASSRTGGRYTEAFF.

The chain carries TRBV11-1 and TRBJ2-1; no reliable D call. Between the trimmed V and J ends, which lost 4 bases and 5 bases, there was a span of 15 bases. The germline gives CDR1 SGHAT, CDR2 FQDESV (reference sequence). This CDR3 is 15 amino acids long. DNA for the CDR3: TGTGCCAGCAGCTCCGACGTATACTCGGACAATGAGCAGTTCTTC. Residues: CASSSDVYSDNEQFF.

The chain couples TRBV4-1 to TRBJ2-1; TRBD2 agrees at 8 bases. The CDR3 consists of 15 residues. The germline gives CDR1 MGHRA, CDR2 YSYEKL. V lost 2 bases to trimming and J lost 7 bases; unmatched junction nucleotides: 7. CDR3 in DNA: TGCGCCAGCAGCCAACGGGGGACTAGACGTAATGAGCAGTTCTTC. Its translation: CASSQRGTRRNEQFF.

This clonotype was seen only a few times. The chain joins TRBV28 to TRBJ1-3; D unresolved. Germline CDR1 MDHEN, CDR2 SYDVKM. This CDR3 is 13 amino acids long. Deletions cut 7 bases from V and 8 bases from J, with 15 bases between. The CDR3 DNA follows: TGTGCCAGCACCCTCACTCTTAGCGACACCATATATTTT. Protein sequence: CASTLTLSDTIYF.

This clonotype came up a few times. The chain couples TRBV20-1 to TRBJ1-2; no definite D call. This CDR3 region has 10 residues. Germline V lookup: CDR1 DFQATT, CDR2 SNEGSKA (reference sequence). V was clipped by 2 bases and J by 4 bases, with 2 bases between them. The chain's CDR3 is CSARSYGYTF. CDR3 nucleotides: TGCAGTGCTAGATCCTATGGCTACACCTTC.

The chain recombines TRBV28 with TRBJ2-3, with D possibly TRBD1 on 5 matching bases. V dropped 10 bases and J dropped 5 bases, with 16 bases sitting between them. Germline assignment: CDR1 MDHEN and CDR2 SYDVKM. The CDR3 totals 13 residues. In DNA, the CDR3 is TGTGCCACCGGTGGTCCAGGGCGAGATACGCAGTATTTT. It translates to CATGGPGRDTQYF. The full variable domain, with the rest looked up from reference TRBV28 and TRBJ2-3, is DVKVTQSSRYLVKRTGEKVFLECVQDMDHENMFWYRQDPGLGLRLIYFSYDVKMKEKGDIPEGYSVSREKKERFSLILESASTNQTSMYLCATGGPGRDTQYFGPGTRLTVL.

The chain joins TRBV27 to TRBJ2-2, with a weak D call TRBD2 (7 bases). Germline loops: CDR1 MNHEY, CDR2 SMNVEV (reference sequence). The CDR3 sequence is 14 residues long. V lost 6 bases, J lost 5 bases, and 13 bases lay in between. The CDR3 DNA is TGTGCCAGCAGACGGGGGAGGGGGACCGGGGAGCTGTTTTTT. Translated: CASRRGRGTGELFF.

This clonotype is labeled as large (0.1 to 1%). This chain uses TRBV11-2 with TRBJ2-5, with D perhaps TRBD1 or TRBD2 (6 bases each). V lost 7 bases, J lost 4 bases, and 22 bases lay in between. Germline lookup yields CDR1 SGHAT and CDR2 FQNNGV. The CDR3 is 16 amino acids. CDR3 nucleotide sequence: TGTGCCAGCACCCTACTGGAGGGGCGAGGGGGAGAGACCCAGTACTTC. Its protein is CASTLLEGRGGETQYF.

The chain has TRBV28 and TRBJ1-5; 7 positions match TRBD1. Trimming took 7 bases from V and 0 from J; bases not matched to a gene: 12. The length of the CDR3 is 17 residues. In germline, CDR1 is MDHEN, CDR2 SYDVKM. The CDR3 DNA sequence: TGTGCCAGCACCTCTCGGGACAGTGGGTATAGCAATCAGCCCCAGCATTTT. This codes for CASTSRDSGYSNQPQHF.

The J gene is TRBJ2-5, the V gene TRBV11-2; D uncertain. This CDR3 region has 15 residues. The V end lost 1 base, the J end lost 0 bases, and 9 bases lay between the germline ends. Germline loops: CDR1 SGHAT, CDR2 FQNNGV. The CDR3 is CASSLGRFYQETQYF. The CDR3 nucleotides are TGTGCCAGCAGCTTAGGACGGTTCTACCAAGAGACCCAGTACTTC.

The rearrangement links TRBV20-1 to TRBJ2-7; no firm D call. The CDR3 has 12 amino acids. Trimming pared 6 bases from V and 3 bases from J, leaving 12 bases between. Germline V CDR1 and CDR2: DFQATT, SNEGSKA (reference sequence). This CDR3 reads CSALLPSYEQYF. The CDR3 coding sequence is TGCAGTGCCCTCCTCCCCAGCTACGAGCAGTACTTC.

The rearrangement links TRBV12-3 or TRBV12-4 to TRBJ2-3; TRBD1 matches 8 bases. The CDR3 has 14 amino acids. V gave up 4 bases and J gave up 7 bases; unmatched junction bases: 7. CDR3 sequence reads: CASSSRTGTNTQYF. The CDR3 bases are TGTGCCAGCAGTTCCCGGACAGGGACAAATACGCAGTATTTT.